Listed below are T cell receptor beta chains from one sample, sequenced in a study of blood T cell repertoires in COVID-19. The repertoire was sequenced with immunoSEQ multiplex PCR; TCRdb's copy has only in-frame clones and lacks some. The table lists under 40,000 clones, roughly 89% of them singletons. The sequencing sample was made of peripheral blood. The receptors were gathered from a human donor in a cohort sampled during active COVID-19. Each CDR3 is given with its conserved first and last residue. D genes are given only for firm matches. Clone size appears in some rows only: once, few, many, or a class for an expanded clone.

CDR3 protein,CDR3 DNA,D gene,clone size,J gene,CDR3 length,V gene
CAISAGTGQGNTIYF,TGTGCCATCAGTGCCGGGACAGGACAAGGAAACACCATATATTTT,TRBD1,medium-sized,TRBJ1-3,15,TRBV10-3
CASTLDREGNQPQHF,TGTGCCAGTACCCTGGACAGGGAAGGCAATCAGCCCCAGCATTTT,TRBD1,once,TRBJ1-5,15,TRBV19
CASSPLRVQGTEAFF,TGTGCCAGCAGCCCCCTAAGGGTTCAGGGGACTGAAGCTTTCTTT,NA,NA,TRBJ1-1,15,TRBV5-4
CASSADRGETQYF,TGTGCCAGCAGCGCCGACAGGGGGGAGACCCAGTACTTC,TRBD1,NA,TRBJ2-5,13,TRBV5-4
CASRPTGGSRHDTEAFF,TGTGCCAGCAGACCTACGGGGGGGTCCCGACATGACACTGAAGCTTTCTTT,NA,NA,TRBJ1-1,17,TRBV3-1/TRBV3-2
CASSPMSRGAYGYTF,TGTGCCAGTAGTCCAATGTCCAGGGGGGCCTATGGCTACACCTTC,TRBD1,NA,TRBJ1-2,15,TRBV19
CASRPTSTAEETQYF,TGTGCCAGCAGACCTACTTCGACAGCTGAAGAGACCCAGTACTTC,NA,NA,TRBJ2-5,15,TRBV2
CASSQDHRANYGYTF,TGCGCCAGCAGCCAAGATCACAGGGCTAACTATGGCTACACCTTC,NA,NA,TRBJ1-2,15,TRBV4-1
CASSLYRGMNEQYF,TGTGCCAGCAGCTTATATAGGGGGATGAACGAGCAGTACTTC,NA,NA,TRBJ2-7,14,TRBV11-2
CASSRTGLDTQYF,TGTGCCAGCAGCCGCACGGGATTGGATACGCAGTATTTT,NA,NA,TRBJ2-3,13,TRBV5-6
CASSLGDRGTAEKLFF,TGTGCCAGCAGCTTAGGGGACCGGGGGACCGCTGAAAAACTGTTTTTT,NA,NA,TRBJ1-4,16,TRBV7-9
CASSIKRELLYNEQFF,TGTGCCAGTAGTATTAAGCGGGAGTTATTATACAATGAGCAGTTCTTC,TRBD2,NA,TRBJ2-1,16,TRBV19
CAIRKRLAGDQETQYF,TGTGCCATCAGGAAACGACTAGCGGGGGATCAAGAGACCCAGTACTTC,TRBD2,NA,TRBJ2-5,16,TRBV10-3
CASSLGQEYNEQFF,TGCGCCAGCAGCTTGGGACAGGAGTACAATGAGCAGTTCTTC,NA,NA,TRBJ2-1,14,TRBV5-1
CASSPGQPQETQYF,TGCGCCAGCAGCCCGGGACAGCCCCAAGAGACCCAGTACTTC,TRBD1,few,TRBJ2-5,14,TRBV5-1
CASSSLALGETQYF,TGTGCCAGCAGCTCTTTAGCCCTGGGTGAGACCCAGTACTTC,NA,NA,TRBJ2-5,14,TRBV7-9
CASSPTGTDTQYF,TGTGCCAGTAGCCCGACAGGTACAGATACGCAGTATTTT,NA,NA,TRBJ2-3,13,TRBV19
CASSEFPVLPGHTYEQYF,TGTGCCAGCAGTGAATTCCCCGTTCTCCCGGGACATACCTACGAGCAGTACTTC,NA,NA,TRBJ2-7,18,TRBV25-1
CASSPGFLWRGGLAGELFF,TGTGCCAGCAGCCCCGGTTTCTTATGGCGGGGGGGCCTGGCCGGGGAGCTGTTTTTT,TRBD2,NA,TRBJ2-2,19,TRBV7-2
CASSLVGRGYSGNQPQHF,TGTGCCAGCAGTTTAGTAGGCAGGGGGTATAGCGGCAATCAGCCCCAGCATTTT,TRBD1,once,TRBJ1-5,18,TRBV28
CAISDSGSRTDTQYF,TGTGCCATCAGTGATAGCGGGAGTAGGACAGATACGCAGTATTTT,TRBD2,once,TRBJ2-3,15,TRBV10-3
CASTSLGAPLDTQYF,TGTGCCAGCACTTCGTTGGGGGCGCCTTTAGATACGCAGTATTTT,NA,NA,TRBJ2-3,15,TRBV7-2
CASSQRLAGGPINAGELFF,TGCGCCAGCAGCCAAAGACTAGCGGGAGGGCCGATTAACGCCGGGGAGCTGTTTTTT,TRBD2,NA,TRBJ2-2,19,TRBV4-1
CASRARDTQYF,TGTGCCAGCAGAGCGAGGGATACGCAGTATTTT,NA,NA,TRBJ2-3,11,TRBV3-1/TRBV3-2
CASNKGDRGNSPLHF,TGTGCCAGCAACAAAGGGGACAGGGGCAATTCACCCCTCCACTTT,TRBD1,NA,TRBJ1-6,15,TRBV6-6
CASSQESRVTETQYF,TGTGCCAGCAGCCAAGAAAGCAGGGTGACAGAGACCCAGTACTTC,NA,NA,TRBJ2-5,15,TRBV4-2
CASSVSGSSSGNTIYF,TGTGCCAGCAGCGTATCAGGGTCCTCCTCTGGAAACACCATATATTTT,NA,NA,TRBJ1-3,16,TRBV9
CASHPGTGNEKLFF,TGTGCCAGCCACCCGGGTACGGGTAATGAAAAACTGTTTTTT,NA,NA,TRBJ1-4,14,TRBV28
CASSATERGPQHF,TGTGCCAGCAGCGCGACAGAGAGAGGGCCCCAGCATTTT,NA,few,TRBJ1-5,13,TRBV2
CASSLGRQNNEKLFF,TGTGCCAGCAGCTTAGGTCGACAGAATAATGAAAAACTGTTTTTT,NA,NA,TRBJ1-4,15,TRBV5-4
CAAKTVNTEAFF,TGTGCAGCCAAGACAGTGAACACTGAAGCTTTCTTT,NA,NA,TRBJ1-1,12,TRBV6-6
CASSPAMTGANVLTF,TGTGCCAGCAGTCCCGCGATGACTGGGGCCAACGTCCTGACTTTC,NA,NA,TRBJ2-6,15,TRBV7-8
CASASGTSGRTDTQYF,TGTGCCAGCGCCTCGGGGACTAGCGGACGCACAGATACGCAGTATTTT,TRBD2,NA,TRBJ2-3,16,TRBV5-5
CASSPLLLAARDEQYF,TGTGCCAGCAGCCCACTCCTACTAGCGGCCAGGGACGAGCAGTACTTC,TRBD2,NA,TRBJ2-7,16,TRBV6-2/TRBV6-3
CASSRTSGSTHGQFF,TGTGCCAGCAGTAGGACTAGCGGGAGCACTCATGGCCAGTTCTTC,TRBD2,few,TRBJ2-1,15,TRBV28
CASSGSRDNRLFF,TGTGCCAGCAGCGGAAGCCGGGACAATCGACTGTTTTTT,NA,NA,TRBJ1-4,13,TRBV3-1/TRBV3-2
CASSLGQGTGELFF,TGTGCCAGCAGCTTAGGGCAGGGGACCGGGGAGCTGTTTTTT,NA,NA,TRBJ2-2,14,TRBV7-2
CASSSQGILNTEAFF,TGTGCCAGCAGTTCTCAGGGGATATTGAACACTGAAGCTTTCTTT,NA,NA,TRBJ1-1,15,TRBV6-5
CASSRGGVKSNQPQHF,TGTGCCAGCAGCCGCGGGGGGGTAAAGAGCAATCAGCCCCAGCATTTT,NA,NA,TRBJ1-5,16,TRBV7-9
CASASGASYEQYF,TGTGCCAGTGCGAGCGGGGCCTCCTACGAGCAGTACTTC,TRBD2,NA,TRBJ2-7,13,TRBV19
CASKGGQASNTEAFF,TGTGCCAGTAAGGGGGGACAGGCCTCGAACACTGAAGCTTTCTTT,TRBD1,NA,TRBJ1-1,15,TRBV19
CASKAGGVYNEQFF,TGTGCCAGCAAGGCGGGAGGTGTCTACAATGAGCAGTTCTTC,TRBD2,NA,TRBJ2-1,14,TRBV7-9
CASSSSGPYNEQFF,TGTGCCAGCAGTTCGAGCGGGCCCTACAATGAGCAGTTCTTC,NA,NA,TRBJ2-1,14,TRBV7-2
CASTPFRDRVYNEQFF,TGTGCCAGCACCCCCTTCCGGGACAGGGTTTACAATGAGCAGTTCTTC,TRBD1,NA,TRBJ2-1,16,TRBV2
CASSAGLVPDTQYF,TGTGCCAGCAGCGCCGGACTAGTCCCAGATACGCAGTATTTT,TRBD2,NA,TRBJ2-3,14,TRBV9
CASSVAPSGLAISYNEQFF,TGTGCCAGCAGCGTAGCACCCTCGGGACTAGCGATTTCCTACAATGAGCAGTTCTTC,TRBD2,NA,TRBJ2-1,19,TRBV9
CSVAEGIYEQYF,TGCAGCGTTGCGGAGGGGATCTACGAGCAGTACTTC,NA,NA,TRBJ2-7,12,TRBV29-1
CAISESKTFGAEAFF,TGTGCCATCAGTGAGTCGAAAACCTTCGGGGCTGAAGCTTTCTTT,NA,few,TRBJ1-1,15,TRBV10-3